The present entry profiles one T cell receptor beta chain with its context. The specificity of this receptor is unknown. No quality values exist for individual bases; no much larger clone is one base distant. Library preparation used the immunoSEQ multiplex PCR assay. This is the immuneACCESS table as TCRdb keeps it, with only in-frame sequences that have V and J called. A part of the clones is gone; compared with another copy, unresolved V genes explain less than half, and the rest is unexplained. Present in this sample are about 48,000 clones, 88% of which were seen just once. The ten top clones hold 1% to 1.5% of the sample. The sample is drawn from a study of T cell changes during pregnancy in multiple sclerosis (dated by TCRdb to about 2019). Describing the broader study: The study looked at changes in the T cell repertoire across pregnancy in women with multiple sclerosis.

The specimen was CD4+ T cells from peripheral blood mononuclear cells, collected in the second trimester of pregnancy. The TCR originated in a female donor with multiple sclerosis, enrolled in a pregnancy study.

DNA sequence: TGCAGCGTTGAGAGGCGGTTGAACACTGAAGCTTTCTTT. The translation is CSVERRLNTEAFF. Recombination linked TRBV29-1 to TRBJ1-1, with the D gene call left open. CDR1 SQVTM and CDR2 ANQGSEA were looked up in the germline V gene. Cut back by 3 bases and 0 bases, the V and J ends lie 8 bases apart. The CDR3 has 13 amino acids, counting the end cysteine and phenylalanine. Of the read, only the CDR3 DNA is kept; its 39 bases are in frame from base 1.